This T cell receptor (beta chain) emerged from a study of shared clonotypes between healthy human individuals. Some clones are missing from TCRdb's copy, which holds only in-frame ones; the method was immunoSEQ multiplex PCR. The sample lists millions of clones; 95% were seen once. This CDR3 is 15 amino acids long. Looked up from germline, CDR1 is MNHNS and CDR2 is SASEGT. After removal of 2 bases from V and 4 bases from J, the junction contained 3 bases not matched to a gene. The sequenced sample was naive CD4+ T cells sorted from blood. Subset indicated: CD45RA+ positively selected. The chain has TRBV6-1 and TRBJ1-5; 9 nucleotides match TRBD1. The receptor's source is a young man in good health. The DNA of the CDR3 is TGTGCCAGCAGTGAAAGGGACAGGGCGAATCAGCCCCAGCATTTT. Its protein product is CASSERDRANQPQHF.